The rows below give T cell receptor beta chains drawn from one sample of a study of T cells after yellow fever vaccination. TCRdb re-derived calls from the 5' RACE reads in MiXCR, one entry per CDR3 protein. This table has 300,000 to 350,000 distinct CDR3 sequences, 3.5% to 4.5% appearing once. Here the sequenced sample was PBMCs, taken 15 days after the yellow fever booster vaccination. The receptor source for this set is a man aged 18-30 years who received the YFV17D yellow fever vaccine. Both conserved end residues are part of each CDR3. A D gene is named only where the DNA matches it firmly. Expanded clones are given a class, and other clones once, few, many or no size at all.

clone size: many; V gene: TRBV10-3; J gene: TRBJ2-1; D gene: TRBD2; CDR3 protein: CAISESRAGGMSEQFF; CDR3 DNA: TGTGCCATCAGTGAGTCAAGAGCGGGGGGTATGAGTGAGCAGTTCTTC
clone size: many; V gene: TRBV6-5; J gene: TRBJ2-6; D gene: TRBD2; CDR3 protein: CASSYSSGRGRGSGANVLTF; CDR3 DNA: TGTGCCAGCAGTTACTCATCAGGGCGTGGGAGGGGCTCTGGGGCCAACGTCCTGACTTTC
clone size: -; V gene: TRBV12-2; J gene: TRBJ2-3; D gene: -; CDR3 protein: CASRFFLAGVGPDTQYF; CDR3 DNA: TGTGCAAGTCGCTTCTTCTTAGCGGGGGTGGGCCCAGATACGCAGTATTTT
clone size: many; V gene: TRBV7-2; J gene: TRBJ2-5; D gene: TRBD1; CDR3 protein: CASSRQGRETQYF; CDR3 DNA: TGTGCCAGCAGCCGACAGGGGAGAGAGACCCAGTACTTC
clone size: -; V gene: TRBV7-9; J gene: TRBJ1-5; D gene: -; CDR3 protein: CASSSSYQPQHF; CDR3 DNA: TGTGCCAGCAGCTCCTCCTATCAGCCCCAGCATTTT
clone size: few; V gene: TRBV7-9; J gene: TRBJ1-5; D gene: -; CDR3 protein: CASSSGTGPDQPQHF; CDR3 DNA: TGTGCCAGCAGCTCGGGAACAGGGCCGGATCAGCCCCAGCATTTT
clone size: many; V gene: TRBV7-2; J gene: TRBJ2-2; D gene: -; CDR3 protein: CASSLRGGSTGELFF; CDR3 DNA: TGTGCCAGCAGCTTAAGAGGGGGGTCCACCGGGGAGCTGTTTTTT
clone size: -; V gene: TRBV7-9; J gene: TRBJ2-7; D gene: -; CDR3 protein: CASSGSNSYEQYF; CDR3 DNA: TGTGCCAGCAGCGGTAGTAACTCCTACGAGCAGTACTTC
clone size: few; V gene: TRBV18; J gene: TRBJ1-6; D gene: TRBD1; CDR3 protein: CASAGGQGDSPLHF; CDR3 DNA: TGTGCCAGCGCCGGAGGACAGGGCGACTCACCCCTCCACTTT
clone size: -; V gene: TRBV7-2; J gene: TRBJ2-1; D gene: -; CDR3 protein: CASSLPGLRSSYNEQFF; CDR3 DNA: TGTGCCAGCAGCCTTCCCGGACTACGATCGTCCTACAATGAGCAGTTCTTC
clone size: many; V gene: TRBV7-2; J gene: TRBJ1-5; D gene: TRBD1; CDR3 protein: CASSPGTGGEQPQHF; CDR3 DNA: TGTGCCAGCAGCCCTGGGACAGGGGGCGAACAGCCCCAGCATTTT
clone size: -; V gene: TRBV4-1; J gene: TRBJ1-1; D gene: -; CDR3 protein: CASSHLGGAITEAFF; CDR3 DNA: TGCGCCAGCAGCCATTTAGGGGGAGCCATCACTGAAGCTTTCTTT
clone size: -; V gene: TRBV4-1; J gene: TRBJ1-2; D gene: -; CDR3 protein: CASSRHDRNYGYTF; CDR3 DNA: TGCGCCAGCAGCCGACACGACAGAAACTATGGCTACACCTTC
clone size: many; V gene: TRBV7-3; J gene: TRBJ2-2; D gene: -; CDR3 protein: CASSPRPNTGELFF; CDR3 DNA: TGTGCCAGCAGCCCTAGGCCGAACACCGGGGAGCTGTTTTTT
clone size: many; V gene: TRBV20-1; J gene: TRBJ2-5; D gene: TRBD2; CDR3 protein: CSARAASGGATETQYF; CDR3 DNA: TGCAGTGCTAGAGCCGCTAGCGGGGGGGCCACAGAGACCCAGTACTTC
clone size: -; V gene: TRBV12-3/TRBV12-4; J gene: TRBJ2-3; D gene: TRBD1; CDR3 protein: CASSPTGVGTDTQYF; CDR3 DNA: TGTGCCAGCAGCCCGACAGGGGTTGGCACAGATACGCAGTATTTT
clone size: many; V gene: TRBV6-2/TRBV6-3; J gene: TRBJ2-5; D gene: TRBD2; CDR3 protein: CASTSTSGGRSQYF; CDR3 DNA: TGTGCCAGCACGTCGACTAGCGGGGGGAGATCCCAGTACTTC
clone size: -; V gene: TRBV6-6; J gene: TRBJ1-1; D gene: -; CDR3 protein: CASSYSSGAAEAFF; CDR3 DNA: TGTGCCAGCAGTTACTCATCAGGGGCGGCTGAAGCTTTCTTT
clone size: many; V gene: TRBV7-8; J gene: TRBJ1-5; D gene: -; CDR3 protein: CASSKRTARTYF; CDR3 DNA: TGTGCCAGCAGCAAAAGGACAGCCCGTACATATTTT
clone size: many; V gene: TRBV20-1; J gene: TRBJ1-6; D gene: -; CDR3 protein: CSARLAGALYDNSPLHF; CDR3 DNA: TGCAGTGCTAGATTAGCGGGAGCTTTATACGATAATTCACCCCTCCACTTT
clone size: few; V gene: TRBV30; J gene: TRBJ1-2; D gene: -; CDR3 protein: CAWSFVGGYTF; CDR3 DNA: TGTGCCTGGAGTTTCGTGGGGGGCTACACCTTC
clone size: many; V gene: TRBV4-3; J gene: TRBJ2-2; D gene: TRBD2; CDR3 protein: CASSQDISLTSGGSSGELFF; CDR3 DNA: TGCGCCAGCAGCCAAGATATCTCCCTCACTAGCGGGGGGTCAAGTGGGGAGCTGTTTTTT
clone size: -; V gene: TRBV4-1; J gene: TRBJ2-5; D gene: -; CDR3 protein: CASSPNDLASQETQYF; CDR3 DNA: TGCGCCAGCAGCCCCAACGATCTAGCGAGCCAAGAGACCCAGTACTTC
clone size: many; V gene: TRBV4-3; J gene: TRBJ1-1; D gene: -; CDR3 protein: CASSQDLGKGTEAFF; CDR3 DNA: TGCGCCAGCAGCCAAGATCTGGGAAAGGGGACTGAAGCTTTCTTT
clone size: -; V gene: TRBV27; J gene: TRBJ1-2; D gene: -; CDR3 protein: CASSLSGGTLWFTF; CDR3 DNA: TGTGCCAGCAGTTTATCAGGCGGGACCTTATGGTTCACCTTC
clone size: many; V gene: TRBV7-2; J gene: TRBJ2-3; D gene: -; CDR3 protein: CASSRDKRITDTQYF; CDR3 DNA: TGTGCCAGCAGCCGGGACAAACGAATCACAGATACGCAGTATTTT
clone size: few; V gene: TRBV24-1; J gene: TRBJ1-5; D gene: -; CDR3 protein: CAVQRYSNQPQHF; CDR3 DNA: TGTGCCGTTCAGAGATATAGCAATCAGCCCCAGCATTTT
clone size: many; V gene: TRBV6-6; J gene: TRBJ1-2; D gene: -; CDR3 protein: CASRPGLGGYTF; CDR3 DNA: TGTGCCAGCAGGCCCGGACTTGGTGGCTACACCTTC
clone size: -; V gene: TRBV20-1; J gene: TRBJ2-1; D gene: TRBD2; CDR3 protein: CSASGGAYNEQFF; CDR3 DNA: TGCAGTGCTAGCGGGGGGGCGTACAATGAGCAGTTCTTC
clone size: -; V gene: TRBV20-1; J gene: TRBJ1-4; D gene: TRBD1; CDR3 protein: CSARDRKEEKLFF; CDR3 DNA: TGCAGTGCTAGGGACAGGAAAGAGGAAAAACTGTTTTTT
clone size: -; V gene: TRBV6-1; J gene: TRBJ1-2; D gene: TRBD1; CDR3 protein: CASSAKPTGNKQNGYTF; CDR3 DNA: TGTGCCAGCAGTGCGAAACCGACAGGGAATAAGCAGAATGGCTACACCTTC
clone size: many; V gene: TRBV6-5; J gene: TRBJ2-7; D gene: -; CDR3 protein: CASSLGPMGSYEQYF; CDR3 DNA: TGTGCCAGCAGTCTCGGGCCGATGGGGTCCTACGAGCAGTACTTC
clone size: many; V gene: TRBV20-1; J gene: TRBJ2-3; D gene: -; CDR3 protein: CSAKGTTSTDTQYF; CDR3 DNA: TGCAGTGCTAAGGGGACAACTAGCACAGATACGCAGTATTTT
clone size: -; V gene: TRBV19; J gene: TRBJ2-2; D gene: -; CDR3 protein: CANSIKAGATGELFF; CDR3 DNA: TGTGCCAATAGTATTAAGGCAGGGGCAACCGGGGAGCTGTTTTTT
clone size: -; V gene: TRBV4-3; J gene: TRBJ1-4; D gene: -; CDR3 protein: CASSQAATNEKLFF; CDR3 DNA: TGCGCCAGCAGCCAGGCGGCAACTAATGAAAAACTGTTTTTT
clone size: -; V gene: TRBV7-8; J gene: TRBJ2-7; D gene: TRBD1; CDR3 protein: CASSYFRGSYEQYF; CDR3 DNA: TGTGCCAGCAGCTACTTCAGGGGGTCCTACGAGCAGTACTTC
clone size: -; V gene: TRBV7-9; J gene: TRBJ2-3; D gene: -; CDR3 protein: CASSPRGALTSTDTQYF; CDR3 DNA: TGTGCCAGCAGCCCGCGCGGGGCCTTAACTAGCACAGATACGCAGTATTTT
clone size: many; V gene: TRBV4-1; J gene: TRBJ2-1; D gene: TRBD1; CDR3 protein: CASSQPSQGARNEQFF; CDR3 DNA: TGCGCCAGCAGCCAACCATCCCAGGGGGCCCGGAACGAGCAGTTCTTC
clone size: -; V gene: TRBV20-1; J gene: TRBJ2-7; D gene: -; CDR3 protein: CSARDLGTRSYEQYF; CDR3 DNA: TGCAGTGCTAGAGACTTAGGGACACGCTCCTACGAGCAGTACTTC
clone size: many; V gene: TRBV11-2; J gene: TRBJ1-1; D gene: -; CDR3 protein: CASSRLGGLNTEAFF; CDR3 DNA: TGTGCCAGCAGCCGCCTTGGAGGACTGAACACTGAAGCTTTCTTT
clone size: few; V gene: TRBV12-3/TRBV12-4; J gene: TRBJ1-5; D gene: -; CDR3 protein: CASSLGDLQTHQPQHF; CDR3 DNA: TGTGCCAGCAGTTTAGGGGACCTGCAAACCCATCAGCCCCAGCATTTT
clone size: many; V gene: TRBV3-1; J gene: TRBJ1-1; D gene: -; CDR3 protein: CASSPGYRVHTEAFF; CDR3 DNA: TGTGCCAGCAGCCCAGGATACAGGGTGCACACTGAAGCTTTCTTT
clone size: many; V gene: TRBV12-3/TRBV12-4; J gene: TRBJ1-2; D gene: TRBD1; CDR3 protein: CASSLQGFGYTF; CDR3 DNA: TGTGCCAGCAGCTTACAGGGGTTTGGCTACACCTTC
clone size: few; V gene: TRBV11-2; J gene: TRBJ1-2; D gene: TRBD1; CDR3 protein: CASSPHITTGADGYTF; CDR3 DNA: TGTGCCAGCAGCCCCCATATTACGACAGGGGCGGATGGCTACACCTTC
clone size: -; V gene: TRBV20-1; J gene: TRBJ1-1; D gene: -; CDR3 protein: CSARDGDPYTEAFF; CDR3 DNA: TGCAGTGCTAGAGATGGAGACCCCTACACTGAAGCTTTCTTT
clone size: -; V gene: TRBV10-3; J gene: TRBJ1-6; D gene: TRBD1; CDR3 protein: CAISRQGDNSPLHF; CDR3 DNA: TGTGCCATCAGCCGACAGGGGGACAATTCACCCCTCCACTTT
clone size: -; V gene: TRBV5-1; J gene: TRBJ1-4; D gene: TRBD1; CDR3 protein: CASSLSPGGATNEKLFF; CDR3 DNA: TGCGCCAGCAGCTTGTCCCCAGGGGGAGCAACTAATGAAAAACTGTTTTTT
clone size: many; V gene: TRBV20-1; J gene: TRBJ2-4; D gene: -; CDR3 protein: CSARDVGRSTANIQYF; CDR3 DNA: TGCAGTGCTAGAGATGTTGGCCGGTCCACGGCAAACATTCAGTACTTC
clone size: many; V gene: TRBV27; J gene: TRBJ2-1; D gene: -; CDR3 protein: CASGRHRSYNEQFF; CDR3 DNA: TGTGCCAGCGGTCGACACCGCTCCTACAATGAGCAGTTCTTC
clone size: -; V gene: TRBV20-1; J gene: TRBJ1-2; D gene: TRBD1; CDR3 protein: CSASGTGINYGYTF; CDR3 DNA: TGCAGTGCTAGTGGGACAGGGATAAACTATGGCTACACCTTC
clone size: -; V gene: TRBV29-1; J gene: TRBJ1-1; D gene: -; CDR3 protein: CSVDQGWRSEAFF; CDR3 DNA: TGCAGCGTTGATCAGGGCTGGCGGTCTGAAGCTTTCTTT
clone size: many; V gene: TRBV4-2; J gene: TRBJ1-6; D gene: TRBD1; CDR3 protein: CASSQDVGQVLRSPLHF; CDR3 DNA: TGTGCCAGCAGCCAAGATGTAGGACAGGTTCTTCGGTCACCCCTCCACTTT
clone size: few; V gene: TRBV7-6; J gene: TRBJ2-1; D gene: -; CDR3 protein: CASSLALKGSNEQFF; CDR3 DNA: TGTGCCAGCAGCTTAGCCCTAAAGGGGTCGAATGAGCAGTTCTTC